This T cell receptor (beta chain) was observed in a study of cytomegalovirus exposure and HLA in healthy donors. This clone has a single count. The PCR made use of 60 Vbeta and 13 Jbeta primers. TCRdb keeps only in-frame clones here, not all; method: immunoSEQ multiplex PCR. Seen here are about 150,000 clones, about 80% observed once, and the top ten hold about 13%. CDR3 size: 18 residues. Deletions cut 5 bases from V and 0 bases from J, with 17 bases between. The germline V gene has CDR1 SGHAT and CDR2 FQNNGV. This chain connects TRBV11-2 to TRBJ2-6; unclear D gene. Sequencing input: PBMCs. The TCR sequence derives from a man younger than 40 in good health and CMV-seropositive. CDR3 DNA: TGTGCCAGCAGCCTCCGACGCTTAGCACGCTCTGGGGCCAACGTCCTGACTTTC. This gives the protein CASSLRRLARSGANVLTF.